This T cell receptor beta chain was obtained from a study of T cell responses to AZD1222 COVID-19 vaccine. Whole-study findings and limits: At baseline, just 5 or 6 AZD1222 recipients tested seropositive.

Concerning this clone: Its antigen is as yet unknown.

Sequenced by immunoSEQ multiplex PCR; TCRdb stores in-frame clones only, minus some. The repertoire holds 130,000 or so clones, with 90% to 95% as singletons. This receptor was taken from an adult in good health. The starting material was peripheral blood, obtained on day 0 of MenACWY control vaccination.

The CDR3 sequence: CASRDPPGRGLGGANVLTF. The CDR3 nucleotides read TGCGCCAGCAGGGATCCCCCCGGCAGGGGGCTTGGTGGGGCCAACGTCCTGACTTTC. The chain uses TRBV5-1 and TRBJ2-6; 8 nucleotides agree with TRBD1. This CDR3 is 19 amino acids long. Germline values: CDR1 SGHRS, CDR2 YFSETQ. With V trimmed by 5 bases and J by 3 bases, 16 bases remained unmatched.